The sequence of this T cell receptor (beta chain) was determined in a study of T cell repertoires in cytomegalovirus infection. Study information: Matching HLA type and CMV infection were both indicated by public TCR beta signatures. General study results and limits: The response measured ex vivo was dominated by TCR beta clonotypes (HLA-C-restricted and CMV-specific). Of the TCR beta families, the public ones yielded a cumulative frequency that identified carriers of CMV plus the relevant HLA.

Via MiXCR, TCRdb re-called the reads, giving one row per CDR3 protein. The sample holds just under 300,000 distinct CDR3 sequences; around 9.1% are singletons and the top ten take around 2.5%. This clonotype was seen a few times. Its antigen is unknown. Per germline, CDR1 MDHEN and CDR2 SYDVKM. The CDR3 has 15 amino acids. V was clipped by 6 bases and J by 7 bases, with 21 bases between them. Material for sequencing was PBMCs. The rearrangement uses TRBV28 and TRBJ1-2; D ambiguous. The receptor comes from a human donor in good health (CMV status not recorded). Some clones in this sample may be carry-over from other donors' samples. CDR3 sequence reads: CASRSTGFLTGGYTF. In DNA form, the CDR3 reads TGTGCCAGCAGATCTACGGGCTTCCTAACGGGTGGCTACACCTTC.